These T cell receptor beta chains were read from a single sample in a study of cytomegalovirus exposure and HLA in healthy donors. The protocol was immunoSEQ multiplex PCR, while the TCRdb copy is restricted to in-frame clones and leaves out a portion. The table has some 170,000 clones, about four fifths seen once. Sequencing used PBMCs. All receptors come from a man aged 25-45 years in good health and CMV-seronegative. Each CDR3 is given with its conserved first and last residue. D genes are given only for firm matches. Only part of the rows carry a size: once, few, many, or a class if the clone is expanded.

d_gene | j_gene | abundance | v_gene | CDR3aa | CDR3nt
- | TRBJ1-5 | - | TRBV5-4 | CASSAGGGFNQPQHF | TGTGCCAGCAGTGCTGGTGGCGGATTCAATCAGCCCCAGCATTTT
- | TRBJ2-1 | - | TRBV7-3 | CASSLSSYNEQFF | TGTGCCAGCAGCTTGAGCTCCTACAATGAGCAGTTCTTC
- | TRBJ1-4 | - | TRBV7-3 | CSSSSPPGPFCEKLFF | TGTTCCAGCAGCTCCCCGCCAGGGCCATTTTGTGAAAAACTGTTTTTT
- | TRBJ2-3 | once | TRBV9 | CASSVAVSAADTQYF | TGTGCCAGCAGCGTAGCGGTCTCTGCGGCAGATACGCAGTATTTT
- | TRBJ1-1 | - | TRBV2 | CASSLTAMNTEAFF | TGTGCCAGCAGTTTGACAGCCATGAACACTGAAGCTTTCTTT
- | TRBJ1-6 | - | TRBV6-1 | CASSQGNPPRSSYNSPLHF | TGTGCCAGCAGTCAAGGGAACCCCCCGAGGAGCTCCTATAATTCACCCCTCCACTTT
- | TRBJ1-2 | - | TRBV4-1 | CASSQGRAKANYGYTF | TGCGCCAGCAGCCAAGGCAGGGCTAAAGCTAACTATGGCTACACCTTC
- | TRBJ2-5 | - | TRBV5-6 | CASSLMRLPETQYF | TGTGCCAGCAGCTTGATGCGACTCCCAGAGACCCAGTACTTC
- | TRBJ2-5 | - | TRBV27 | CASSLAGAERLEKETQYF | TGTGCCAGCAGTTTAGCGGGGGCGGAGCGCCTAGAGAAAGAGACCCAGTACTTC
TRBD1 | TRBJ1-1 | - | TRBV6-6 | CASAAGQGDTEAFF | TGTGCCAGCGCCGCGGGACAGGGTGACACTGAAGCTTTCTTT
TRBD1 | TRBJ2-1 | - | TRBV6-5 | CASSYSGDRVYEQFF | TGTGCCAGCAGTTACTCAGGGGACAGGGTATACGAGCAGTTCTTC
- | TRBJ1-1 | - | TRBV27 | CASSQTGTQRSAFF | TGTGCCAGCAGCCAAACTGGGACACAGAGGTCAGCTTTCTTT
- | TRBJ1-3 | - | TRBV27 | CASSFGGSGNTIYF | TGTGCCAGCAGTTTCGGGGGCTCTGGAAACACCATATATTTT
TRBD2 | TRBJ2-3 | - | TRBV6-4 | CASSEKASGGTDTQYF | TGTGCCAGCAGTGAAAAGGCTAGCGGGGGCACAGATACGCAGTATTTT
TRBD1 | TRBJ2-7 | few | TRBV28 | CASSLGQGYEQYF | TGTGCCAGCAGTTTGGGACAGGGCTACGAGCAGTACTTC
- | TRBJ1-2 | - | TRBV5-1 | CASSLRGGYGYTF | TGCGCCAGCAGCTTGAGAGGGGGCTATGGCTACACCTTC
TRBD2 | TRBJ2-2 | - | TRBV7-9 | CASSLPQGTSGSRELFF | TGTGCCAGCAGCCTCCCCCAAGGGACTAGCGGGAGTCGGGAGCTGTTTTTT
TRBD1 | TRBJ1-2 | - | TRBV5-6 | CASSLRTGYNYGYTF | TGTGCCAGCAGCCTTAGGACAGGTTATAACTATGGCTACACCTTC
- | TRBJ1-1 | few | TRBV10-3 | CATQDSKSEAFF | TGTGCCACCCAGGACAGTAAATCTGAAGCTTTCTTT
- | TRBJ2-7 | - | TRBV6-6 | CASSGTFSYEQYF | TGTGCCAGCAGTGGGACTTTCTCCTACGAGCAGTACTTC
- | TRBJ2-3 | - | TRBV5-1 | CASSVRLSLSVQDTQYF | TGCGCCAGCAGCGTCCGCCTTAGTTTGAGTGTGCAAGATACGCAGTATTTT
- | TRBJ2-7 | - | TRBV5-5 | CASRARGNSYEQYF | TGTGCCAGCAGGGCAAGGGGAAATTCCTACGAGCAGTACTTC
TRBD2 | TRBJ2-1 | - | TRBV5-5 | CASSLVASGGNTYNEQFF | TGTGCCAGCAGCTTGGTGGCTAGCGGGGGGAATACCTACAATGAGCAGTTCTTC
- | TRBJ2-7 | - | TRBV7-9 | CASSPLQNYEQYF | TGTGCCAGCAGCCCGTTGCAGAACTACGAGCAGTACTTC
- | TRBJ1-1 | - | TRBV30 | CAWNPQENTEAFF | TGTGCCTGGAACCCACAAGAGAACACTGAAGCTTTCTTT
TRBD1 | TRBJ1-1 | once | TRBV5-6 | CASSSYRGTGPSEAFF | TGTGCCAGCAGCTCTTACCGGGGGACAGGACCCTCCGAAGCTTTCTTT